One and the same sample provided the 21 T cell receptor beta chains below, sequenced in a study of a mutant IDH1 vaccine in newly diagnosed glioma listed by TCRdb under 2021. These receptors' targets are unknown. The label giving this sample's time point can be read as: week 5, during vaccination. Each vaccine dose was 300 ug of a 20-mer mutant IDH1 peptide in Montanide, given subcutaneously with topical imiquimod. Library preparation used the immunoSEQ multiplex PCR assay. This immuneACCESS table, as held by TCRdb, lists in-frame sequences with V and J called but not all clones. Of the missing ones, under half trace to an unresolved V gene in checked studies; the others have no known cause. The sample records 60,000 or so clones, under 90% of which are singletons. The leading ten clones occupy 7.4% of the sample. Sequences were derived from PBMCs, sampled from a glioma patient whose treatment included an IDH1 peptide vaccine. The receptor set was obtained from a woman aged 45 to 65 with glioma.

The chain is built from TRBV6-5 and TRBJ2-7; D ambiguous. The CDR3 sequence is 13 residues long. Germline CDR1 MNHEY, CDR2 SVGAGI. V was cut by 0 bases and J by 6 bases, with 9 bases left in between. CDR3 nucleotide sequence: TGTGCCAGCAGTTACTCGGGCTCGGGCGAGCAGTACTTC. Translation gives CASSYSGSGEQYF.

This chain uses TRBV5-5 with TRBJ2-7; D unresolved. The CDR3 is 13 amino acids. From germline, CDR1 is SGHKS and CDR2 YYEKEE (reference sequence). The V gene lost 0 bases and the J gene lost 2 bases, with 6 bases spanning the gap. CDR3 region: CASSLDLAYEQYF. The DNA of the CDR3 is TGTGCCAGCAGCTTGGATCTAGCCTACGAGCAGTACTTC.

V and J are TRBV5-1 and TRBJ2-7, with D perhaps TRBD1 (6 bases). This CDR3 is 15 amino acids long. Trimming shortened V by 0 bases and J by 3 bases, and 13 bases separated the two germline ends. CDR1 and CDR2 (germline): SGHRS, YFSETQ. Written as DNA, the CDR3 is TGCGCCAGCAGCTTGGTAGGGGGTAGTGGCTACGAGCAGTACTTC. It translates to CASSLVGGSGYEQYF.

The rearrangement uses TRBV5-5 and TRBJ1-2; 7 bases are shared with TRBD1. Germline V CDR1 and CDR2: SGHKS, YYEKEE (reference sequence). The V segment lost 4 bases and the J segment 7 bases; nucleotides outside the gene matches: 4. The CDR3 runs to 12 residues. This CDR3 is CASSVGQRGYTF. The DNA for the CDR3 is TGTGCCAGCAGCGTGGGACAGCGTGGCTACACCTTC.

This sequence joins TRBV5-4 and TRBJ2-5, with 7 positions matching TRBD1. The CDR3 extends over 17 amino acids. After removal of 4 bases from V and 0 bases from J, the junction contained 12 bases not matched to a gene. CDR1 and CDR2 from the germline V gene are SGHNT and YYREEE (reference sequence). The CDR3 sequence: CASSPGTAKSYQETQYF. The CDR3 DNA reads as TGTGCCAGCAGCCCCGGGACAGCTAAATCGTACCAAGAGACCCAGTACTTC.

This clone came up once. The chain carries TRBV12-5 and TRBJ2-3; tentative D call: TRBD2 (6 bases). V was trimmed by 6 bases and J by 2 bases, leaving 15 bases between them. The germline V gene encodes CDR1 LGHNT and CDR2 FRNRAP. The CDR3 runs to 15 residues. The CDR3 DNA is TGTGCTAGTGGATCGACTAGTGTCGACACAGATACGCAGTATTTT. Residues: CASGSTSVDTDTQYF.

This CDR3 is CASSLTSGGSYEQYF. In DNA, the CDR3 is TGTGCCAGCAGTCTAACTAGCGGGGGGTCCTACGAGCAGTACTTC. V is TRBV27 and J is TRBJ2-7, with TRBD2 identical over 12 bases. This CDR3 spans 15 amino acids. V was pared by 5 bases and J by 1 base, with 3 bases of the junction left unmatched. Germline V gene data show CDR1 as MNHEY and CDR2 as SMNVEV (reference sequence).

This clone was seen more than once but under ten times. The chain joins TRBV19 to TRBJ1-2; 9 nucleotides align to TRBD1. The CDR3 has 15 residues. CDR1 is LNHDA, CDR2 SQIVND, per germline (reference sequence). The trim removed 3 bases at V and 4 bases at J, leaving 6 bases unmatched. The CDR3 loop reads CASSISLGQGYGYTF. In DNA, the CDR3 is TGTGCCAGTAGTATCTCATTGGGACAGGGCTATGGCTACACCTTC.

V usage is TRBV29-1 and J usage is TRBJ2-7; D unresolved. The V and J ends lost 1 base and 1 base respectively, with 5 bases between them. Germline assignment: CDR1 SQVTM and CDR2 ANQGSEA. The CDR3 loop spans 12 amino acids. The CDR3 DNA is TGCAGCGTTGAAGTTAGGTCCTACGAGCAGTACTTC. This encodes CSVEVRSYEQYF.

The chain carries TRBV10-3 and TRBJ2-2; 9 bases are a match to TRBD1. The ends lost 4 bases at V and 3 bases at J; junction bases unmatched: 6. The CDR3 is made up of 16 amino acids. Germline CDR1 and CDR2: ENHRY and SYGVKD. CDR3 DNA sequence: TGTGCCATCAGTGCGACCGGGACAGGGCACACCGGGGAGCTGTTTTTT. Its protein is CAISATGTGHTGELFF.

Only one count was recorded for this clone. Different DNA sequences within this sample yield the same CDR3. V gene TRBV2 combines with J gene TRBJ1-1; D is unclear. The CDR3 totals 13 residues. Germline-derived CDR1 and CDR2 are SNHLY and FYNNEI. The V and J ends lost 5 bases and 1 base respectively, with 8 bases between them. CDR3 amino acids: CASSRDWNTEAFF. In nucleotides, the CDR3 is TGTGCCAGCAGTCGCGACTGGAACACTGAAGCTTTCTTT.

This chain uses TRBV4-3 with TRBJ1-1; 10 bases line up with TRBD1. Germline loops: CDR1 LGHNA, CDR2 YSLEER. Trimming at V came to 5 bases and at J to 8 bases, leaving 8 bases not matched to a gene. The CDR3 runs 14 residues. This CDR3 reads CASSSRTGGTEAFF. The CDR3 DNA reads TGCGCCAGCAGCTCCAGGACAGGGGGGACGGAAGCTTTCTTT.

V and J are TRBV5-4 and TRBJ2-2; possibly TRBD2 for D (7 bases). The CDR3 is 17 amino acids. Trimming stripped 0 bases from V and 2 bases from J, with 14 bases between. Germline V CDR1 and CDR2: SGHNT, YYREEE (reference sequence). The CDR3 loop reads CASSLGGAGANTGELFF. CDR3 sequence (DNA): TGTGCCAGCAGCTTGGGGGGCGCGGGGGCCAACACCGGGGAGCTGTTTTTT.

The chain combines TRBV2 with TRBJ2-2, with 7 bases lining up with TRBD1. J gave up 5 bases and V 4 bases, and 7 bases lay outside the gene matches. CDR1 is SNHLY and CDR2 is FYNNEI in the germline V gene. The CDR3 is 15 amino acids. The CDR3 loop is CASSATGTETGELFF. The CDR3 region has the DNA TGTGCCAGCAGTGCTACCGGGACAGAAACCGGGGAGCTGTTTTTT.

This clone was seen just once. This chain joins TRBV6-5 and TRBJ1-1; D not certain. V lost 7 bases and J 0 bases, leaving 12 bases between the germline ends. Per the germline V gene, CDR1 is MNHEY and CDR2 is SVGAGI. The CDR3 has 14 amino acids. CDR3 protein: CASTPTSLNTEAFF. The CDR3, as DNA: TGTGCCAGCACTCCTACGTCCCTGAACACTGAAGCTTTCTTT.

The V gene is TRBV6-5, the J gene TRBJ2-3; tentative D call: TRBD2 (7 bases). Trimming cost V 7 bases and J 6 bases, with 11 bases left between them. The CDR3 totals 12 residues. Germline values: CDR1 MNHEY, CDR2 SVGAGI. The CDR3 DNA sequence: TGTGCCAGCACCGAGGGGGGGGATACGCAGTATTTT. Protein: CASTEGGDTQYF.

The chain couples TRBV9 to TRBJ1-1, with a weak D call TRBD1 (5 bases). The germline V gene encodes CDR1 SGDLS and CDR2 YYNGEE. This CDR3 is built from 15 residues. V lost 4 bases to trimming and J lost 1 base, with 14 bases between them. The CDR3 spells CASSSGQGGNTEAFF. CDR3 bases: TGTGCCAGCAGCTCTGGCCAGGGTGGGAACACTGAAGCTTTCTTT.

The chain links TRBV27 to TRBJ2-1, with 9 bases fitting TRBD1. V was pared by 5 bases and J by 5 bases, with 10 bases of the junction left unmatched. The germline CDR1 and CDR2 sequences are MNHEY and SMNVEV (reference sequence). The CDR3 contains 16 residues. The CDR3 spells CASSLDRGKTNNEQFF. The CDR3 region has the DNA TGTGCCAGCAGTCTCGACAGGGGGAAAACAAACAATGAGCAGTTCTTC.

This chain uses TRBV4-1 with TRBJ2-6; D is undetermined. CDR1 is MGHRA and CDR2 is YSYEKL in the germline V gene. The germline V and J ends were trimmed by 0 bases and 3 bases, with 3 bases remaining between them. There are 14 residues in the CDR3. The CDR3 here is CASSQEGGANVLTF. In DNA form, the CDR3 reads TGCGCCAGCAGCCAAGAGGGTGGGGCCAACGTCCTGACTTTC.

The chain couples TRBV7-2 to TRBJ2-5, with D possibly matching TRBD2 (5 bases). CDR3 length: 14 residues. The ends were cut back, 0 bases at V and 2 bases at J, with 7 bases in the middle. Germline CDR1 reads SGHTA; CDR2 reads FQGNSA. The CDR3 loop is CASSLARTQETQYF. The DNA for the CDR3 is TGTGCCAGCAGCTTAGCCAGGACTCAAGAGACCCAGTACTTC.

This chain joins TRBV6-5 and TRBJ2-1; TRBD1 matches 7 bases. Germline V gene lookup returns CDR1 MNHEY and CDR2 SVGAGI. J lost 10 bases, V lost 5 bases, and 5 bases had no gene match. CDR3 length equals 12 residues. CDR3 region: CASSRTGDEQFF. CDR3 sequence (DNA): TGTGCCAGCAGTCGAACAGGGGACGAGCAGTTCTTC.